A selection of T cell receptor beta chains follows, all from one sample in a study of CD8 T cells in Susac syndrome. TCRdb fed the immunoSEQ multiplex PCR reads into MiXCR, producing one record per CDR3 protein. The repertoire includes 330,000 or so distinct CDR3 sequences, approximately 85% of them detected once, and around 0.2% sits in the top ten. Sequenced material: CD8+ T cells from PBMCs. The receptors stem from a human donor with multiple sclerosis. Each CDR3 is given with its conserved first and last residue.

v_call: TRBV19; j_call: TRBJ1-1; cdr3_aa: CASRTVPNTEAFF
v_call: TRBV12-3/TRBV12-4; j_call: TRBJ2-2; cdr3_aa: CASSLYYTGYLTSGSDTGELFF
v_call: TRBV20-1; j_call: TRBJ2-7; cdr3_aa: CSARDPLSSGPYEQYF
v_call: TRBV27; j_call: TRBJ1-5; cdr3_aa: CASSPGQDLGPQHF
v_call: TRBV27; j_call: TRBJ1-1; cdr3_aa: CASSSGTAATEAFF
v_call: TRBV7-9; j_call: TRBJ1-5; cdr3_aa: CASSLDRVTQPQHF
v_call: TRBV7-2; j_call: TRBJ2-1; cdr3_aa: CASSYGTSGSAVGEQFF
v_call: TRBV19; j_call: TRBJ1-1; cdr3_aa: CASSPLGTGSMNTEAFF
v_call: TRBV4-3; j_call: TRBJ2-1; cdr3_aa: CASSQGTGSYNEQFF
v_call: TRBV28; j_call: TRBJ2-5; cdr3_aa: CASSLSWGLAGQETQYF
v_call: TRBV28; j_call: TRBJ2-1; cdr3_aa: CAHRGGYEQFF
v_call: TRBV27; j_call: TRBJ2-1; cdr3_aa: CASSLGPNYNEQFF
v_call: TRBV30; j_call: TRBJ2-1; cdr3_aa: CAWSVWTGGNEQFF
v_call: TRBV27; j_call: TRBJ2-1; cdr3_aa: CASKVRGTYNEQFF
v_call: TRBV6-2/TRBV6-3; j_call: TRBJ1-5; cdr3_aa: CASMRTDPEKQNQPQHF
v_call: TRBV7-9; j_call: TRBJ2-1; cdr3_aa: CASSWTSGYNEQLF
v_call: TRBV12-3/TRBV12-4; j_call: TRBJ2-7; cdr3_aa: CASRTGSYEQYF
v_call: TRBV5-4; j_call: TRBJ2-7; cdr3_aa: CASSFAQGSYEQYF
v_call: TRBV27; j_call: TRBJ1-1; cdr3_aa: CASSANPTVYEAFF
v_call: TRBV11-3; j_call: TRBJ2-2; cdr3_aa: CASSPRDTNTGELFF
v_call: TRBV3-1; j_call: TRBJ2-2; cdr3_aa: CASSQESWTGELFF
v_call: TRBV6-5; j_call: TRBJ2-7; cdr3_aa: CASSYSIVKGPYEQYF
v_call: TRBV20-1; j_call: TRBJ2-2; cdr3_aa: CSAGGRFTGELFF
v_call: TRBV19; j_call: TRBJ2-1; cdr3_aa: CASSEDRGVYNEQFF
v_call: TRBV28; j_call: TRBJ2-7; cdr3_aa: CASSFRGFGYEQYF
v_call: TRBV28; j_call: TRBJ2-1; cdr3_aa: CASSSATGAGSYNEQFF
v_call: TRBV30; j_call: TRBJ2-7; cdr3_aa: CAWSVRPGQGSLSYEQYF